These 25 T cell receptor beta chains originate from one sample sequenced in a study of cytomegalovirus exposure and HLA in healthy donors. PCR involved 60 Vbeta and 13 Jbeta primers. The data were produced by immunoSEQ multiplex PCR, yet TCRdb's version contains in-frame clones alone and is incomplete. The data show roughly 140,000 clones, roughly 80% seen once. The sequencing sample was made of PBMCs. The receptor source for this set is a woman aged 40-49 years in good health and CMV-seropositive.

This chain uses TRBV19 with TRBJ1-4, with 7 bases matching TRBD1. The CDR3 extends over 15 amino acids. Germline CDR1 reads LNHDA; CDR2 reads SQIVND (reference sequence). J gave up 4 bases and V 5 bases, and 7 bases lay outside the gene matches. The CDR3 DNA is TGTGCCAGTAGTCGCAGGACAGGAGATAATGAAAAACTGTTTTTT. This translates into CASSRRTGDNEKLFF.

The chain recombines TRBV6-4 with TRBJ2-2; 8 nucleotides align to TRBD1. Germline V CDR1 and CDR2: MRHNA, SNTAGT. The junction had 2 bases not matched to a gene; V was cut back by 4 bases and J by 1 base. This CDR3 region has 15 residues. The CDR3 loop is CASSGQGMNTGELFF. In nucleotides, the CDR3 is TGTGCCAGCAGTGGACAGGGGATGAACACCGGGGAGCTGTTTTTT.

V and J are TRBV19 and TRBJ1-1; D is uncertain. The germline V and J ends were trimmed by 7 bases and 1 base, with 16 bases remaining between them. The germline gives CDR1 LNHDA, CDR2 SQIVND (reference sequence). The CDR3 totals 15 residues. The CDR3 here is CASTQNEAGNTEAFF. In nucleotides, the CDR3 is TGTGCCAGTACGCAAAACGAAGCAGGGAACACTGAAGCTTTCTTT.

The gene calls are TRBV19 and TRBJ2-3; 7 nucleotides match TRBD1. The CDR3 loop spans 14 amino acids. Germline CDR1 and CDR2: LNHDA and SQIVND (reference sequence). With V trimmed by 5 bases and J by 5 bases, 7 bases remained unmatched. CDR3 protein: CASSRTGWGDTQYF. The CDR3 DNA reads TGTGCCAGTAGTCGGACAGGATGGGGAGATACGCAGTATTTT. Full variable domain (outside the CDR3, taken from reference TRBV19 and TRBJ2-3): DGGITQSPKYLFRKEGQNVTLSCEQNLNHDAMYWYRQDPGQGLRLIYYSQIVNDFQKGDIAEGYSVSREKKESFPLTVTSAQKNPTAFYLCASSRTGWGDTQYFGPGTRLTVL.

This sequence joins TRBV7-3 and TRBJ2-2, with 7 bases aligning to TRBD1. V trimming: 6 bases; J trimming: 6 bases; junction bases outside the gene matches: 4. This CDR3 is built from 13 residues. Germline CDR1 and CDR2: SGHTA and FQGTGA. DNA for the CDR3: TGTGCCAGCAGGCCGACAGGGCCCGGGGAGCTGTTTTTT. Translating it yields CASRPTGPGELFF.

The chain carries TRBV6-4 and TRBJ1-6, with unresolved D. The V gene's germline CDR1 is MRHNA and CDR2 SNTAGT. With 3 bases removed from V and 7 bases from J, the gap between germline ends came to 7 bases. This CDR3 contains 13 residues. CDR3 nucleotides: TGTGCCAGCAGTGAACTGCTGAATTCACCCCTCCACTTT. Protein sequence: CASSELLNSPLHF.

The gene calls are TRBV9 and TRBJ2-3, with 9 bases fitting TRBD1. After removal of 4 bases from V and 1 base from J, the junction contained 7 bases not matched to a gene. From germline, CDR1 is SGDLS and CDR2 YYNGEE. The CDR3 runs 16 residues. Written as DNA, the CDR3 is TGTGCCAGCAGCCAAGGGACAGGGTTCGGCACAGATACGCAGTATTTT. As protein: CASSQGTGFGTDTQYF.

This clone was picked up a small number of times. The chain employs TRBV6-1 and TRBJ2-7, with 8 bases aligning to TRBD1. The CDR3 has 17 amino acids. Per the germline V gene, CDR1 is MNHNS and CDR2 is SASEGT. V trimming: 4 bases; J trimming: 0 bases; junction bases outside the gene matches: 11. This chain's CDR3 is CASSVRGQAPSSYEQYF. CDR3 in DNA: TGTGCCAGCAGTGTTCGGGGACAGGCCCCGTCCTCCTACGAGCAGTACTTC.

The rearrangement joins TRBV27 to TRBJ2-7, with a tentative D call TRBD2 (5 bases). The V gene lost 0 bases and the J gene lost 5 bases, with 14 bases spanning the gap. This CDR3 has 15 residues. The germline gives CDR1 MNHEY, CDR2 SMNVEV (reference sequence). CDR3 loop: CASSLSRRLVHEQYF. The CDR3 DNA reads TGTGCCAGCAGTTTATCGAGGAGGCTAGTCCACGAGCAGTACTTC.

The chain recombines TRBV5-1 with TRBJ1-1; D is uncertain. This CDR3 comprises 16 residues. Germline assignment: CDR1 SGHRS and CDR2 YFSETQ. Trimming shortened V by 0 bases and J by 0 bases, and 12 bases separated the two germline ends. For the CDR3, the DNA is TGCGCCAGCAGCTTGGTCGGGGAGGCCCTGAACACTGAAGCTTTCTTT. Its translation is CASSLVGEALNTEAFF.

The rearrangement uses TRBV21-1 and TRBJ2-2; TRBD1 was called by the table and not checked on the DNA. TRBV21-1 is a pseudogene. The CDR3 is made up of 17 amino acids. The CDR3 reads CASRHPVQGFRAGELFF. The CDR3 DNA reads as TGTGCCAGCCGACACCCAGTTCAGGGGTTTAGGGCCGGGGAGCTGTTTTTT.

The genes are TRBV5-4 and TRBJ1-1; D is possibly TRBD1 (5 bases). The CDR3 loop spans 12 amino acids. With 1 base removed from V and 6 bases from J, the gap between germline ends came to 7 bases. Germline CDR1 SGHNT, CDR2 YYREEE (reference sequence). The DNA of the CDR3 is TGTGCCAGCAGCTTGTGGGGGGCTGAAGCTTTCTTT. Its protein product is CASSLWGAEAFF.

The chain has TRBV27 and TRBJ1-1, with D perhaps matching TRBD1 (5 bases). This CDR3 contains 14 residues. Trimming stripped 2 bases from V and 4 bases from J, with 11 bases between. Per the germline V gene, CDR1 is MNHEY and CDR2 is SMNVEV (reference sequence). This chain's CDR3 is CASSLDSLFTEAFF. The CDR3 bases are TGTGCCAGCAGTTTAGACAGCCTCTTCACTGAAGCTTTCTTT.

V is TRBV7-2 and J is TRBJ2-5, with D tentatively TRBD2 (6 bases). There are 16 residues in the CDR3. The V end lost 5 bases, the J end lost 4 bases, and 20 bases lay between the germline ends. Germline values: CDR1 SGHTA, CDR2 FQGNSA. In nucleotides, the CDR3 is TGTGCCAGCAGCCCTGAAAGCGGGTGGAGGAGAGAGACCCAGTACTTC. It translates to CASSPESGWRRETQYF. The complete variable domain, with remaining parts taken from reference TRBV7-2 and TRBJ2-5, reads GAGVSQSPSNKVTEKGKDVELRCDPISGHTALYWYRQSLGQGLEFLIYFQGNSAPDKSGLPSDRFSAERTGGSVSTLTIQRTQQEDSAVYLCASSPESGWRRETQYFGPGTRLLVL.

This sequence joins TRBV4-2 and TRBJ2-3, with 7 nucleotides matching TRBD1. CDR1 and CDR2 (germline): LGHNA, YNFKEQ. V shed 1 base, J shed 6 bases, and the junction held 4 bases outside the gene matches. The CDR3 length is 14 residues. The CDR3 loop reads CASSQAQGRDTQYF. The CDR3 nucleotides read TGTGCCAGCAGCCAAGCACAGGGGCGGGATACGCAGTATTTT.

A remark on this clone: Compared with germline, one end of the junction differs, possibly owing to a read error. The V call is TRBV4-3, the J call TRBJ2-7; D possibly corresponds to TRBD2 (6 bases). The CDR3 is made up of 15 amino acids. Per the germline V gene, CDR1 is LGHNA and CDR2 is YSLEER. CDR3 DNA sequence: TGCGCCAGCAGTCAAGATGTGGGGGGATACTACGAGCAGTACTTC. Translation: CASSQDVGGYYEQYF.

The chain carries TRBV5-4 and TRBJ2-3, with TRBD1 identical over 8 bases. There are 14 residues in the CDR3. The V and J ends lost 1 base and 5 bases, in that order; junction bases with no gene match: 3. Germline values: CDR1 SGHNT, CDR2 YYREEE (reference sequence). Here the CDR3 reads CASSLLQGEDTQYF. CDR3 bases: TGTGCCAGCAGCTTGTTACAGGGGGAAGATACGCAGTATTTT.

The V and J genes are TRBV6-5 and TRBJ1-6; a weak D match, TRBD1 (6 bases). V dropped 7 bases and J dropped 5 bases, with 12 bases sitting between them. Germline CDR1 is MNHEY and CDR2 is SVGAGI. The CDR3 covers 14 residues. CDR3 sequence (DNA): TGTGCCAGCACCCCGGGACAACATAATTCACCCCTCCACTTT. It is translated as CASTPGQHNSPLHF.

The V and J genes are TRBV28 and TRBJ1-2, with a tentative D call TRBD1 (5 bases). From germline, CDR1 is MDHEN and CDR2 SYDVKM. This CDR3 spans 14 amino acids. Trimming took 5 bases from V and 4 from J, leaving 14 bases between them. The CDR3 DNA follows: TGTGCCAGCAGTCCCGGACACCCGACCTATGGCTACACCTTC. It is translated as CASSPGHPTYGYTF.

CDR3 nucleotide sequence: TGTGCCAGCAGCTTGACAGCTCACTACGAGCAGTACTTC. Translated: CASSLTAHYEQYF. The chain links TRBV5-6 to TRBJ2-7, with unresolved D. This CDR3 region has 13 residues. V lost 1 base to trimming and J lost 3 bases, with 8 bases between them. Germline V lookup: CDR1 SGHDT, CDR2 YYEEEE.

The chain combines TRBV6-5 with TRBJ1-1; 9 nucleotides match TRBD1. The CDR3 length is 15 residues. V trimming: 5 bases; J trimming: 4 bases; junction bases outside the gene matches: 8. The germline CDR1 and CDR2 sequences are MNHEY and SVGAGI. The CDR3 protein is CASSKRTGEVTEAFF. CDR3 in DNA: TGTGCCAGCAGTAAGCGGACAGGGGAGGTCACTGAAGCTTTCTTT.

The chain employs TRBV6-1 and TRBJ2-1; D is perhaps TRBD1 (7 bases). Looked up from germline, CDR1 is MNHNS and CDR2 is SASEGT. The CDR3 runs 14 residues. V lost 5 bases to trimming and J lost 8 bases, with 16 bases between them. In DNA, the CDR3 is TGTGCCAGCAGTTGGGCAGGGGGGCAGGATGAGCAGTTCTTC. It translates to CASSWAGGQDEQFF.

The V gene is TRBV18, the J gene TRBJ1-1; no reliable D call. Trimming removed 3 bases at V and 10 bases at J, with 18 bases between. The CDR3 sequence is 14 residues long. The germline CDR1 and CDR2 sequences are KGHSH and LQKENI. The CDR3 region is CASSPSSGLSGAFF. The CDR3 DNA follows: TGTGCCAGCTCACCTAGTAGCGGGTTATCAGGAGCTTTCTTT. The full variable domain, completed using reference TRBV18 and TRBJ1-1, is NAGVMQNPRHLVRRRGQEARLRCSPMKGHSHVYWYRQLPEEGLKFMVYLQKENIIDESGMPKERFSAEFPKEGPSILRIQQVVRGDSAAYFCASSPSSGLSGAFFGQGTRLTVV.

Here the CDR3 DNA reads TGTGCCAGCTCACCACAGACAGGGTGGAGTGTGGATACGCAGTATTTT. Protein sequence: CASSPQTGWSVDTQYF. This rearrangement joins TRBV18 to TRBJ2-3, with 7 bases aligning to TRBD1. The V segment lost 1 base and the J segment 6 bases; nucleotides outside the gene matches: 10. Germline V gives CDR1 KGHSH, CDR2 LQKENI. The CDR3 loop spans 16 amino acids.

The chain joins TRBV19 to TRBJ1-1; the D gene is possibly TRBD1 (6 bases). The CDR3 totals 12 residues. The V gene's germline CDR1 is LNHDA and CDR2 SQIVND (reference sequence). Deletions cut 5 bases from V and 5 bases from J, with 9 bases between. The CDR3 DNA reads as TGTGCCAGTAGTTTCCAGGGGACTGAAGCTTTCTTT. It is translated as CASSFQGTEAFF.